The next 21 T cell receptor beta chains were all read from a single sample in a study of blood T cell repertoires in COVID-19. Sequencing used immunoSEQ multiplex PCR; TCRdb keeps in-frame clones, though not all of them. The sample carries roughly 400,000 clones, roughly 86% recorded once. Sequencing input: peripheral blood. Receptors were obtained from a woman aged 55-69 years with COVID-19, enrolled during active disease.

This rearrangement joins TRBV7-2 to TRBJ2-1, with D unresolved. The CDR3 loop spans 18 amino acids. CDR1 is SGHTA and CDR2 is FQGNSA in the germline V gene. The V end lost 2 bases, the J end lost 6 bases, and 23 bases lay between the germline ends. The CDR3 bases are TGTGCCAGCAGCTTACACGACCTTGCACTTCTACGACTCAATGAGCAGTTCTTC. Amino acid sequence: CASSLHDLALLRLNEQFF.

The chain uses TRBV15 and TRBJ2-3; 14 bases are shared with TRBD2. The germline gives CDR1 LNHNV, CDR2 YYDKDF (reference sequence). The CDR3 is 16 residues long. V lost 2 bases to trimming and J lost 4 bases; unmatched junction nucleotides: 2. The CDR3 is CATSRRLAGGPDTQYF. CDR3 in DNA: TGTGCCACCAGCAGAAGACTAGCGGGGGGGCCAGATACGCAGTATTTT.

This clone was picked up a small number of times. This sequence joins TRBV7-8 and TRBJ2-7; 10 bases are a match to TRBD1. Per the germline V gene, CDR1 is SGHVS and CDR2 is FQNEAQ. Unmatched junction bases numbered 7, after V lost 4 bases and J lost 7 bases. The CDR3 extends over 14 amino acids. The CDR3 sequence is CASSSGTGALEQYF. The CDR3 region has the DNA TGTGCCAGCAGCTCCGGGACAGGGGCTTTAGAGCAGTACTTC.

There are a few counts of this clone. Other nucleotide sequences in the sample specify the same CDR3. The chain employs TRBV19 and TRBJ2-1; D perhaps matches TRBD1 (7 bases). CDR3 length equals 14 residues. Trimming took 6 bases from V and 1 from J, leaving 10 bases between them. Germline values: CDR1 LNHDA, CDR2 SQIVND (reference sequence). The CDR3 coding sequence is TGTGCCAGTAGGCAGGGGGGATCCTACAATGAGCAGTTCTTC. Amino acid sequence: CASRQGGSYNEQFF.

The chain employs TRBV5-1 and TRBJ2-5, with D possibly TRBD1 on 6 matching bases. Germline CDR1 and CDR2: SGHRS and YFSETQ. V lost 7 bases, J lost 0 bases, and 10 bases lay in between. The CDR3 runs to 13 residues. The CDR3 DNA is TGCGCCAGCCGCCGGGACAACCAAGAGACCCAGTACTTC. Residues: CASRRDNQETQYF.

V and J are TRBV5-1 and TRBJ2-2; the match to TRBD1 covers 7 bases. The germline gives CDR1 SGHRS, CDR2 YFSETQ. The CDR3 totals 15 residues. V lost 5 bases and J lost 2; bases outside the gene matches: 6. The CDR3, as DNA: TGCGCCAGCAGTTATGACAGGGTCAACACCGGGGAGCTGTTTTTT. It encodes CASSYDRVNTGELFF.

The genes are TRBV18 and TRBJ1-3, with D perhaps matching TRBD1 (6 bases). The CDR3 consists of 15 residues. Germline CDR1 and CDR2: KGHSH and LQKENI. V lost 3 bases and J lost 1, with 10 bases in between. Here the CDR3 reads CASSPGQFSGNTIYF. CDR3 coding DNA: TGTGCCAGCTCACCCGGACAGTTTTCTGGAAACACCATATATTTT. Looking up the rest from reference TRBV18 and TRBJ1-3 gives the full variable domain: NAGVMQNPRHLVRRRGQEARLRCSPMKGHSHVYWYRQLPEEGLKFMVYLQKENIIDESGMPKERFSAEFPKEGPSILRIQQVVRGDSAAYFCASSPGQFSGNTIYFGEGSWLTVV.

The chain employs TRBV9 and TRBJ2-3; D possibly corresponds to TRBD2 (5 bases). V gave up 4 bases and J gave up 6 bases, with 9 bases separating them. Germline assignment: CDR1 SGDLS and CDR2 YYNGEE. This CDR3 comprises 12 residues. The DNA of the CDR3 is TGTGCCAGCAGCCGGGGTCGGGATACGCAGTATTTT. Translated, it gives CASSRGRDTQYF.

The sample holds a few counts of this clone. Other DNA variants within this sample encode the same CDR3. The V gene is TRBV5-1, the J gene TRBJ2-2; no clear D gene. Trimming removed 0 bases from V and 6 bases from J, with 6 bases in between. The CDR3 covers 13 residues. Germline assignment: CDR1 SGHRS and CDR2 YFSETQ. The CDR3 coding sequence is TGCGCCAGCAGCTTGGTAGTAGCCGGGGAGCTGTTTTTT. Amino acids: CASSLVVAGELFF.

CDR3: CASNTGLRNTGELFF. The DNA of the CDR3 is TGCGCCAGCAATACAGGACTAAGGAACACCGGGGAGCTGTTTTTT. The chain joins TRBV5-1 to TRBJ2-2, with D possibly being TRBD2 (6 bases). V was shortened by 6 bases and J by 1 base, with 13 bases between the two germline ends. The CDR3 sequence is 15 residues long. Per the germline V gene, CDR1 is SGHRS and CDR2 is YFSETQ.

The V and J genes are TRBV5-1 and TRBJ2-3, with D perhaps matching TRBD2 (6 bases). V was pared by 3 bases and J by 1 base, with 9 bases between. The CDR3 is 14 residues long. CDR1 and CDR2 (germline): SGHRS, YFSETQ. The CDR3 DNA sequence: TGCGCCAGCAGCTCGGAGGGCCGCACAGATACGCAGTATTTT. The encoded protein is CASSSEGRTDTQYF.

This chain connects TRBV7-9 to TRBJ2-3, with 7 bases matching TRBD1. The ends lost 1 base at V and 7 bases at J; junction bases unmatched: 5. Per germline, CDR1 SEHNR and CDR2 FQNEAQ (reference sequence). This CDR3 region has 14 residues. The CDR3 sequence: CASSLEAGGYTQYF. The CDR3 nucleotides read TGTGCCAGCAGCTTAGAAGCAGGGGGTTATACGCAGTATTTT.

This clone was counted between two and nine times. The same CDR3 can be traced to other DNA sequences in this sample. The chain has TRBV7-2 and TRBJ2-3; D remains ambiguous. The CDR3 is made up of 12 amino acids. V shed 5 bases and J shed 0 bases, with 3 bases lying between them. Germline values: CDR1 SGHTA, CDR2 FQGNSA. The CDR3 protein is CASSPSTDTQYF. As DNA, the CDR3 is TGTGCCAGCAGCCCAAGCACAGATACGCAGTATTTT. Full variable domain (missing parts from reference TRBV7-2 and TRBJ2-3): GAGVSQSPSNKVTEKGKDVELRCDPISGHTALYWYRQSLGQGLEFLIYFQGNSAPDKSGLPSDRFSAERTGGSVSTLTIQRTQQEDSAVYLCASSPSTDTQYFGPGTRLTVL.

The V call is TRBV4-2, the J call TRBJ2-1; 9 bases fit TRBD2. Germline-derived CDR1 and CDR2 are LGHNA and YNFKEQ. This CDR3 is 16 amino acids long. V lost 3 bases, J lost 9 bases, and 12 bases stayed unmatched. The CDR3 coding sequence is TGTGCCAGCAGCCAGGAGGTCGCGGGGGGGCCGGGTGAGCAGTTCTTC. Translation: CASSQEVAGGPGEQFF.

This clone was counted once. A read error may account for a junction end that differs from germline. The gene calls are TRBV7-7 and TRBJ2-2, with D perhaps matching TRBD1 (5 bases). The CDR3 runs 15 residues. The germline gives CDR1 SSHAT, CDR2 FNYEAQ (reference sequence). The CDR3, as DNA: TGTGCTAGCAGCTTAGGGCAGGGTGCCGCCGGGGAGCTGTTTTTT. It yields the protein CASSLGQGAAGELFF.

The rearrangement joins TRBV5-6 to TRBJ1-2; D may be TRBD1 (5 bases). Germline CDR1 SGHDT, CDR2 YYEEEE. The CDR3 sequence is 16 residues long. V lost 4 bases to trimming and J lost 4 bases, with 20 bases between them. The CDR3 reads CASSRWGVGPLYGYTF. The DNA for the CDR3 is TGTGCCAGCAGCCGGTGGGGGGTAGGGCCCCTCTATGGCTACACCTTC.

The V gene is TRBV28, the J gene TRBJ1-1; 8 nucleotides agree with TRBD1. Germline V gene lookup returns CDR1 MDHEN and CDR2 SYDVKM. This CDR3 comprises 15 residues. Germline trimming cut 6 bases from V and 0 bases from J; bases unmatched to any gene: 6. CDR3 loop: CASRPGGAMNTEAFF. CDR3 DNA: TGTGCCAGCAGACCAGGGGGCGCTATGAACACTGAAGCTTTCTTT. The full variable domain, with the rest looked up from reference TRBV28 and TRBJ1-1, is DVKVTQSSRYLVKRTGEKVFLECVQDMDHENMFWYRQDPGLGLRLIYFSYDVKMKEKGDIPEGYSVSREKKERFSLILESASTNQTSMYLCASRPGGAMNTEAFFGQGTRLTVV.

Details on this clone: A read error may produce the germline difference seen at one junction end. This chain uses TRBV2 with TRBJ1-1, with TRBD1 matching 12 bases. The CDR3 is 16 amino acids. Germline CDR1 and CDR2: SNHLY and FYNNEI. The CDR3 region has the DNA TGTGCCAGCCTGACCGGGACAGGGGGCCTGAAAACTGAAGCTTTCTTT. Amino acid sequence: CASLTGTGGLKTEAFF.

The chain employs TRBV13 and TRBJ1-1, with D unclear. This CDR3 region has 12 residues. The germline V gene has CDR1 PRHDT and CDR2 FYEKMQ (reference sequence). V lost 4 bases and J lost 8, with 11 bases in between. The DNA of the CDR3 is TGTGCCAGCAGCTCCCCGACGGGGGAAGCTTTCTTT. Encoded protein: CASSSPTGEAFF.

This chain links TRBV30 with TRBJ2-1; 7 bases match TRBD2. The CDR3 runs 14 residues. Germline assignment: CDR1 GTSNPN and CDR2 SVGIG (reference sequence). J lost 7 bases, V lost 4 bases, and 10 bases had no gene match. The DNA of the CDR3 is TGTGCCTGGAATGAAGGCGGGGGAGGGAATGAGCAGTTCTTC. Amino acid sequence: CAWNEGGGGNEQFF.

This clone came up many times. The chain joins TRBV6-6 to TRBJ1-2; TRBD1 agrees at 11 bases. This CDR3 contains 15 residues. Germline V CDR1 and CDR2: MNHNY, SVGAGI (reference sequence). V gave up 2 bases and J gave up 4 bases; unmatched junction bases: 3. The CDR3 coding sequence is TGTGCCAGCAGTTACCGGACAGGGGGCGGCTATGGCTACACCTTC. Translation: CASSYRTGGGYGYTF.